The 9 T cell receptor beta chains presented below share a single source sample, sequenced in a study of blood T cell repertoires in COVID-19. Assay used: immunoSEQ multiplex PCR; TCRdb lists only in-frame clones, some missing. The sample has approximately 200,000 clones, approximately 90% seen once; the top ten hold about 6%. Sequenced sample: peripheral blood. The receptors here all came from a man aged 55 to 70 who had recovered from COVID-19.

This clone was seen more than once but under ten times. The rearrangement links TRBV12-3 or TRBV12-4 to TRBJ1-2; D gene unclear. V was shortened by 4 bases and J by 8 bases, with 8 bases between the two germline ends. The CDR3 length is 11 residues. CDR3 in amino acids: CASSWLSGYTF. CDR3 bases: TGTGCCAGCAGTTGGTTGAGCGGCTACACCTTC.

The rearrangement joins TRBV5-4 to TRBJ1-2; TRBD1 matches 7 bases. Germline loops: CDR1 SGHNT, CDR2 YYREEE (reference sequence). The CDR3 contains 13 residues. Unmatched junction bases numbered 5, after V lost 5 bases and J lost 4 bases. This CDR3 is CASRPGQPYGYTF. DNA of the CDR3: TGTGCCAGCAGGCCGGGACAGCCCTATGGCTACACCTTC.

V is TRBV5-6 and J is TRBJ2-7; 8 positions match TRBD1. The germline V gene has CDR1 SGHDT and CDR2 YYEEEE. The V segment lost 3 bases and the J segment 3 bases; nucleotides outside the gene matches: 2. The CDR3 length is 13 residues. The CDR3 is CASSSGQGYEQYF. CDR3 sequence (DNA): TGTGCCAGCAGCTCTGGACAGGGCTACGAGCAGTACTTC.

This clone was observed once. The chain links TRBV2 to TRBJ1-2; D gene ambiguous. The germline V gene has CDR1 SNHLY and CDR2 FYNNEI. Trimming stripped 5 bases from V and 7 bases from J, with 17 bases between. The CDR3 has 14 amino acids. CDR3 residues: CASSYREPRRGYTF. The CDR3, as DNA: TGTGCCAGCAGTTACCGGGAACCCCGTCGTGGCTACACCTTC.

The chain couples TRBV5-1 to TRBJ2-3; D might be TRBD1 (6 bases). Germline CDR1 and CDR2: SGHRS and YFSETQ. This CDR3 has 14 amino acids. The V and J ends lost 5 bases and 4 bases respectively, with 14 bases between them. This CDR3 is CASSGGAGPDTQYF. The CDR3 nucleotides read TGCGCCAGCAGTGGGGGCGCCGGTCCAGATACGCAGTATTTT.

The rearrangement uses TRBV28 and TRBJ1-2; D not certain. Trimming shortened V by 2 bases and J by 3 bases, and 10 bases separated the two germline ends. There are 14 residues in the CDR3. Germline assignment: CDR1 MDHEN and CDR2 SYDVKM. The CDR3 is CASSLAVADYGYTF. The CDR3, as DNA: TGTGCCAGCAGTTTAGCGGTAGCCGACTATGGCTACACCTTC.

The gene calls are TRBV9 and TRBJ2-7; no clear D. Germline V gives CDR1 SGDLS, CDR2 YYNGEE. The V gene lost 0 bases and the J gene lost 2 bases, with 9 bases spanning the gap. The CDR3 length is 14 residues. The CDR3 here is CASSVVAVTYEQYF. In DNA form, the CDR3 reads TGTGCCAGCAGCGTAGTTGCGGTTACCTACGAGCAGTACTTC. Full variable domain (missing parts from reference TRBV9 and TRBJ2-7): DSGVTQTPKHLITATGQRVTLRCSPRSGDLSVYWYQQSLDQGLQFLIQYYNGEERAKGNILERFSAQQFPDLHSELNLSSLELGDSALYFCASSVVAVTYEQYFGPGTRLTVT.

The CDR3 region is CASSIDGRGNTIYF. CDR3 nucleotide sequence: TGTGCCAGCAGCATTGATGGGCGTGGAAACACCATATATTTT. V is TRBV9 and J is TRBJ1-3; D remains ambiguous. The CDR3 sequence is 14 residues long. Germline CDR1 and CDR2: SGDLS and YYNGEE. Between the trimmed V and J ends, which lost 4 bases and 3 bases, there was a span of 11 bases.

J is TRBJ2-1 and V is TRBV5-1, with 8 bases matching TRBD2. The CDR3 spans 15 residues. V lost 2 bases, J lost 2 bases, and 3 bases stayed unmatched. Germline CDR1 and CDR2: SGHRS and YFSETQ. This chain's CDR3 is CASSFAGGAYNEQFF. CDR3 sequence (DNA): TGCGCCAGCAGCTTTGCGGGAGGAGCCTACAATGAGCAGTTCTTC.